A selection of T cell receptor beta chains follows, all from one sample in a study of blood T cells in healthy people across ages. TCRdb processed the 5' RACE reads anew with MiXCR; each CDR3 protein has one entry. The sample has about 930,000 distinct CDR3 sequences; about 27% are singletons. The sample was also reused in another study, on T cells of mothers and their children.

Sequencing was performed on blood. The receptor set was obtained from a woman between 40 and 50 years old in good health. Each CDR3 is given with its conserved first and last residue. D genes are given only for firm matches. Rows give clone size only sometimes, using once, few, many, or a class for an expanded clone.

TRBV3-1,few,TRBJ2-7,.,CASSRGGAWLSLAGEQYF,TGTGCCAGCAGCCGGGGGGGCGCCTGGTTGAGTCTTGCTGGGGAGCAGTACTTC
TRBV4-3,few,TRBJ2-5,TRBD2,CASSLTGTSGTVAQYF,TGCGCCAGCAGCCTTACCGGGACTAGCGGCACGGTGGCCCAGTACTTC
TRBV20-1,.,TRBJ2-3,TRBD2,CSARDPRLAGYSDTQYF,TGCAGTGCTAGAGACCCCAGGCTAGCGGGGTACTCAGATACGCAGTATTTT
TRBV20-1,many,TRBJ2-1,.,CSARDLRGGSDEQFF,TGCAGTGCTAGAGATTTGAGGGGGGGCTCCGATGAGCAGTTCTTC
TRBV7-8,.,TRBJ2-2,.,CASSFVSGNTGELFF,TGTGCCAGCAGCTTCGTCTCGGGGAACACCGGGGAGCTGTTTTTT
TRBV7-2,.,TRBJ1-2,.,CASSLAAGIHQGGYTF,TGTGCCAGCAGCTTAGCCGCAGGGATCCACCAAGGTGGCTACACCTTC
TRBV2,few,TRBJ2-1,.,CASNRLETVNEQFF,TGTGCCAGCAATCGGTTGGAAACGGTCAATGAGCAGTTCTTC
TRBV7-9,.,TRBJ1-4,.,CASSPQTARNEKLFF,TGTGCCAGCAGCCCACAGACGGCACGGAATGAAAAACTGTTTTTT
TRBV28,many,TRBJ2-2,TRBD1,CASRRQGAGELFF,TGTGCCAGCAGAAGACAGGGGGCCGGGGAGCTGTTTTTT
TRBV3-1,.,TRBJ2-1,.,CASSQVLRSYNEQFF,TGTGCCAGCAGCCAAGTACTCCGTTCCTACAATGAGCAGTTCTTC